Detailed here is one T cell receptor (beta chain). Its specific antigen is unknown. Nothing much larger sits one base from this clone, and base qualities are not available. This sample is drawn from a study of T cells in localized non-small cell lung cancer (dated by TCRdb to between 2020 and 2021). Context from the whole study: The study examined T cell repertoires in approximately 240 patients with early-stage NSCLC and compared tumors with uninvolved tumor-adjacent lungs. The cohort comprised a few hundred treatment-naïve NSCLC patients with resected, localized lung tumors. The mean age of the NSCLC patients was roughly 63 years, with 130 or so men and about a hundred women.

The immunoSEQ Assay was used to sequence TCR beta CDR3 regions from DNA. The authors processed their data as follows. To compute T cell density, TCR beta template counts were normalized to usable DNA, which was estimated by amplifying housekeeping genes. Richness was estimated using the preseqR package, with extrapolation to 400,000 templates for PBMC samples and to 120,000 templates for tissue samples. Clonality was calculated as one minus Pielou's evenness. Tissue-enriched TCRs were identified through differential abundance testing performed on productive amino-acid clonotypes, with a minimum total count of 5 and an alpha of 0.1. The Jaccard Index and the Morisita Overlap Index were used to measure repertoire overlap between compartments. GLIPH clustered TCR beta CDR3s with public tetramer-defined viral CDR3s; viral motifs required at least three viral sequences plus V-gene enrichment. The source is immuneACCESS, and TCRdb retained only in-frame sequences with V and J called. Part of the clones is not carried over; for the studies checked, unresolved V genes explain less than half of this, and the remainder is unexplained. Clone size and the V and J calls come from that table; the DNA yielded D and trimming. Counted in this sample were approximately 20,000 clones; around nine tenths of them appeared once. The ten largest clonotypes hold less than 5% of the sample.

At diagnosis, peripheral blood, uninvolved tumor-adjacent lung and tumor were collected and were preserved as a mix of fresh-frozen and FFPE material. For TCR repertoire profiling, the blood samples were analyzed as peripheral blood mononuclear cells. Broad study findings and their caveats: Since the design was exploratory, TCR variables were selected using unadjusted p-values with no false-discovery rate correction. Uninvolved tumor-adjacent lung showed the highest T cell clonality, higher than tumor, which suggests more focused antigenic responses in the uninvolved tumor-adjacent lung. Higher blood T cell density associated with longer overall survival, while higher adjacent-lung clonality associated with shorter survival. Multi-region tumor sequencing was not performed, so intratumor heterogeneity could not be excluded. Of the top 100 tumor clones, a median of roughly 53 were detected in paired uninvolved adjacent lung; roughly 26 were also among that lung's top 100.

Reading from cysteine to phenylalanine, the CDR3 counts 17 amino acids. The CDR3 DNA has 51 bases and is translated from base 1. Trimming takes 6 bases off V and 1 base off J; junction bases not matched to a gene: 15. The germline V gene specifies MDHEN as CDR1 and SYDVKM as CDR2. This receptor was obtained from a male donor aged 60 or older with stage I squamous cell lung carcinoma. Sequenced here: peripheral blood, sampled before any cancer treatment. The chain couples TRBV28 to TRBJ2-7; 7 bases in the junction line up with TRBD2. The CDR3: CASSLSIQAGVSYEQYF. Read as DNA, the sequence is TGTGCCAGCAGCCTATCTATCCAGGCGGGAGTTTCCTACGAGCAGTACTTC. The entire variable domain, with the stretches around the CDR3 drawn from the reference TRBV28 and TRBJ2-7 proteins, is DVKVTQSSRYLVKRTGEKVFLECVQDMDHENMFWYRQDPGLGLRLIYFSYDVKMKEKGDIPEGYSVSREKKERFSLILESASTNQTSMYLCASSLSIQAGVSYEQYFGPGTRLTVT.